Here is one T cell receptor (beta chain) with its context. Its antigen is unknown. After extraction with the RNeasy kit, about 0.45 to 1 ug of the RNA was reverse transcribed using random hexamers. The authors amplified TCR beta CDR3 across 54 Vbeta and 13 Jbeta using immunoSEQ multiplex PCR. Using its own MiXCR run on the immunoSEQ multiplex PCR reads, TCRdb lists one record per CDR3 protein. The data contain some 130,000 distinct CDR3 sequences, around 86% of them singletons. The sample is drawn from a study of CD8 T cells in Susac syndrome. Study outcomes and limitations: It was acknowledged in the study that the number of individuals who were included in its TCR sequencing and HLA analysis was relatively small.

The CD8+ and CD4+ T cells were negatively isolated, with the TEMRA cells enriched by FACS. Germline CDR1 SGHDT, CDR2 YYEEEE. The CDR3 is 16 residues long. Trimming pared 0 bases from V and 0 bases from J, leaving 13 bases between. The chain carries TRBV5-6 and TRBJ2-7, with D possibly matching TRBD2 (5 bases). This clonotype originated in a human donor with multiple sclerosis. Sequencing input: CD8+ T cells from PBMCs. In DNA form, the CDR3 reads TGTGCCAGCAGCTTGGTACCAGCGGCGAGCTCCTACGAGCAGTACTTC. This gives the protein CASSLVPAASSYEQYF.